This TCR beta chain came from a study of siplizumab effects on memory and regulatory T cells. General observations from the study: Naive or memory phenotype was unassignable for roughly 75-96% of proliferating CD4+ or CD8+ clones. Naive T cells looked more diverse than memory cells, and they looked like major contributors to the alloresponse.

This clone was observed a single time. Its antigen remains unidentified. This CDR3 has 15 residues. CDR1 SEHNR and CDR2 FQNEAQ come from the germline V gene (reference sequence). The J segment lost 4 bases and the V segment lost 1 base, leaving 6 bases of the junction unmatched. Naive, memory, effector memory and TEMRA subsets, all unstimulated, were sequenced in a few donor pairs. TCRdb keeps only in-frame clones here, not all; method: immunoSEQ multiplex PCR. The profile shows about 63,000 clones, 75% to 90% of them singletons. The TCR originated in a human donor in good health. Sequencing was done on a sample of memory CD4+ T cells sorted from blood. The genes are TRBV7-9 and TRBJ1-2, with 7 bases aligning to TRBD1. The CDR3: CASSLDRGGGYGYTF. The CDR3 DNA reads TGTGCCAGCAGCTTAGACAGGGGAGGAGGCTATGGCTACACCTTC.